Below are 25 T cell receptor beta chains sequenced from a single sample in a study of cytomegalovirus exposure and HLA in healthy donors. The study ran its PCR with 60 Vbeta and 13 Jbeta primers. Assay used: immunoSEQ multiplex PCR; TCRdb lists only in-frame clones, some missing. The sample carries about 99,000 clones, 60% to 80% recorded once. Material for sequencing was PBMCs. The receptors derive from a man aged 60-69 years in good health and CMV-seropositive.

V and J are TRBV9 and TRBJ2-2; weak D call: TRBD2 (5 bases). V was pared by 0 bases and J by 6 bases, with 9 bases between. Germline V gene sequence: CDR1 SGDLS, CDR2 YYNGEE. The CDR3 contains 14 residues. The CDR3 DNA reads TGTGCCAGCAGCGTAGTGACGGGGTCCGGGGAGCTGTTTTTT. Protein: CASSVVTGSGELFF.

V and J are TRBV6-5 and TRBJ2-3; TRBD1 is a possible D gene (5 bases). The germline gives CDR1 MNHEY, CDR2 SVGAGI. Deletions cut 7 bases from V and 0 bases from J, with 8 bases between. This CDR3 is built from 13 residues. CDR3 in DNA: TGTGCCAGCATGGGGCAGAGCACAGATACGCAGTATTTT. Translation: CASMGQSTDTQYF.

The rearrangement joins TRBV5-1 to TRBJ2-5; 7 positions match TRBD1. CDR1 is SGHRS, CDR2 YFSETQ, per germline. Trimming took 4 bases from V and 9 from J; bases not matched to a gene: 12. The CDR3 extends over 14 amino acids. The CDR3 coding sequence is TGCGCCAGCAGCGTAACAGGGGCCGCCGGGGCCCAGTACTTC. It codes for CASSVTGAAGAQYF.

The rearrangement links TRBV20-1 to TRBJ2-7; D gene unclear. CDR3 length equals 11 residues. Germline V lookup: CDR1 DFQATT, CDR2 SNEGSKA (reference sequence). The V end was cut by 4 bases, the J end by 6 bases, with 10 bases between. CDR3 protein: CSAIVVGEQYF. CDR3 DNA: TGCAGTGCTATCGTAGTTGGCGAGCAGTACTTC.

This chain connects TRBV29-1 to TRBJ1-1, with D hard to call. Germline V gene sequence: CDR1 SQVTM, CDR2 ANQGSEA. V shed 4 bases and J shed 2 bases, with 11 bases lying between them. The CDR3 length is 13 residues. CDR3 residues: CSVATDYNTEAFF. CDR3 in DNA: TGCAGCGTTGCGACGGACTATAACACTGAAGCTTTCTTT.

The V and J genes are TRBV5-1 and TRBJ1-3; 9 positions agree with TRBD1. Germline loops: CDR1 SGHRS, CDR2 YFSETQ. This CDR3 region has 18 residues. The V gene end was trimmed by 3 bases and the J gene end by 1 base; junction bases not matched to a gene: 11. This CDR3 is CASSSGTGRKFSGNTIYF. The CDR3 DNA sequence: TGCGCCAGCAGCTCTGGGACAGGGAGGAAGTTTTCTGGAAACACCATATATTTT.

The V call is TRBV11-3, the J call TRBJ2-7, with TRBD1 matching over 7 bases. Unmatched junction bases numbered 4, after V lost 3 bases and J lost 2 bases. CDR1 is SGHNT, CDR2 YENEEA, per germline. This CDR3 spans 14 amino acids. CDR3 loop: CASSLRQGAYEQYF. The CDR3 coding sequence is TGTGCCAGCAGCTTGCGTCAGGGGGCCTACGAGCAGTACTTC. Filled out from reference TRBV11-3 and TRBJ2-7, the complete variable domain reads EAGVVQSPRYKIIEKKQPVAFWCNPISGHNTLYWYLQNLGQGPELLIRYENEEAVDDSQLPKDRFSAERLKGVDSTLKIQPAELGDSAVYLCASSLRQGAYEQYFGPGTRLTVT.

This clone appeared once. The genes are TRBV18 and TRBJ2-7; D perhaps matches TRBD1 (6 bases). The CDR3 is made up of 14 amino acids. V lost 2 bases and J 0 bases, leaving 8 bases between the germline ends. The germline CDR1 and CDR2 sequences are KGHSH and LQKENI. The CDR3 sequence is CASSPNRASYEQYF. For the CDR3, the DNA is TGTGCCAGCTCACCAAACAGGGCCTCCTACGAGCAGTACTTC.

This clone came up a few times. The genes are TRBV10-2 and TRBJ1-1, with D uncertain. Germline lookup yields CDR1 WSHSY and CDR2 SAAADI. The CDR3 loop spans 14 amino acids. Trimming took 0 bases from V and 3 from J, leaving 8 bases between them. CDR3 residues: CASSESSRDTEAFF. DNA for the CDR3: TGCGCCAGCAGTGAGTCGTCTCGGGACACTGAAGCTTTCTTT.

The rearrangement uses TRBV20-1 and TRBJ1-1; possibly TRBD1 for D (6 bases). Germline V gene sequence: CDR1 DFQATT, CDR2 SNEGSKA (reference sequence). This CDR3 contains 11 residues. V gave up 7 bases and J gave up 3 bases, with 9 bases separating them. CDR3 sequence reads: CSEGGDTEAFF. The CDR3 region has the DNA TGCAGTGAAGGGGGTGACACTGAAGCTTTCTTT.

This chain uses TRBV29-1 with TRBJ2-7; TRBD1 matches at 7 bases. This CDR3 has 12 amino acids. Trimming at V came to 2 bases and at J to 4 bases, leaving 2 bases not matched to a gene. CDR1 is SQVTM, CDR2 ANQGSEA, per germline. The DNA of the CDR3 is TGCAGCGTTGAACGACAGGGTTACGAGCAGTACTTC. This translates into CSVERQGYEQYF.

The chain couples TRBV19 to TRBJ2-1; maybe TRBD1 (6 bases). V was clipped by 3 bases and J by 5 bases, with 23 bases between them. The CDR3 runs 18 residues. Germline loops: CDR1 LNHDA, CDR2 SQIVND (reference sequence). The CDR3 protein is CASSIPGTNTIRDNEQFF. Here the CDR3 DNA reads TGTGCCAGTAGTATCCCCGGGACAAATACTATACGCGACAATGAGCAGTTCTTC.

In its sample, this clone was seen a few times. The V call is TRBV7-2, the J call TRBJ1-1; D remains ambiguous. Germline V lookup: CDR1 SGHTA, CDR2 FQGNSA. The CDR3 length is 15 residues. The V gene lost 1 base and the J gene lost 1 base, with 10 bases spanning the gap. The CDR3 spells CASSLVLSRNTEAFF. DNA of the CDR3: TGTGCCAGCAGCTTAGTCCTAAGTAGGAACACTGAAGCTTTCTTT. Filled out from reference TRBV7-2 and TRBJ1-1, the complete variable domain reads GAGVSQSPSNKVTEKGKDVELRCDPISGHTALYWYRQSLGQGLEFLIYFQGNSAPDKSGLPSDRFSAERTGGSVSTLTIQRTQQEDSAVYLCASSLVLSRNTEAFFGQGTRLTVV.

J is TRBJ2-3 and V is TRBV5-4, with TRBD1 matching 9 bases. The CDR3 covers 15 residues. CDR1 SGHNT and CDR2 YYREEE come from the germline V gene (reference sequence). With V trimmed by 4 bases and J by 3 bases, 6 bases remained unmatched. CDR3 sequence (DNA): TGTGCCAGCAGCGCCGGGACAGGGACGACAGATACGCAGTATTTT. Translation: CASSAGTGTTDTQYF.

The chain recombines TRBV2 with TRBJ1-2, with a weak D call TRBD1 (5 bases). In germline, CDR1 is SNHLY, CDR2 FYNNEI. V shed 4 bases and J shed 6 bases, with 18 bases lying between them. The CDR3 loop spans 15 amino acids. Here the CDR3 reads CASSGGAGDRNGYTF. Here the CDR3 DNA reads TGTGCCAGCAGTGGTGGGGCGGGGGATCGGAATGGCTACACCTTC.

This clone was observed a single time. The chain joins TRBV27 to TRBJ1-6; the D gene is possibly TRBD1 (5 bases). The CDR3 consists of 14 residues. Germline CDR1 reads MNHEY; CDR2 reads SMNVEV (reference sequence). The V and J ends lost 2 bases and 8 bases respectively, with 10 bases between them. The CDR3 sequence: CASSLRGYDSPLHF. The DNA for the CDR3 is TGTGCCAGCAGTTTAAGGGGCTACGATTCACCCCTCCACTTT.

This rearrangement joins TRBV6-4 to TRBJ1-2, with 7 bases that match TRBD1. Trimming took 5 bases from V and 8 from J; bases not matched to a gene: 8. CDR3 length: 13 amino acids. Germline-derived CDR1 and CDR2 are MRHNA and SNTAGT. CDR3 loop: CASSPPGGVGYTF. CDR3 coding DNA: TGTGCCAGCAGTCCCCCAGGGGGTGTCGGCTACACCTTC.

The CDR3 loop reads CASSESLSDEQFF. Here the CDR3 DNA reads TGCGCCAGCAGTGAGTCTTTGAGCGATGAGCAGTTCTTC. V and J are TRBV10-1 and TRBJ2-1; D remains unclear. Trimming left V 0 bases short and J 8 bases short, with 8 bases between. Germline CDR1 reads WNHNN; CDR2 reads SYGVQD (reference sequence). This CDR3 comprises 13 residues.

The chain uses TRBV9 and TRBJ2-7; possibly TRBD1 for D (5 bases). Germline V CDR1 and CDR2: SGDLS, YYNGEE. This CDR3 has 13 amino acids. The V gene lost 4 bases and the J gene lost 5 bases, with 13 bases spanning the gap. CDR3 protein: CASSLTSRDEQYF. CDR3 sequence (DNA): TGTGCCAGCAGCCTTACTTCCAGGGACGAGCAGTACTTC.

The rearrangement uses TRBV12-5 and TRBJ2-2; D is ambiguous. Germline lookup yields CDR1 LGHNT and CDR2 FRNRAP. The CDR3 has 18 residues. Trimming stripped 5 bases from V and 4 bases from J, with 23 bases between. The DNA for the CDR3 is TGTGCTAGTGGTCCGGCGAAATCTGGCGCCGCGGTCACCGGGGAGCTGTTTTTT. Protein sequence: CASGPAKSGAAVTGELFF.

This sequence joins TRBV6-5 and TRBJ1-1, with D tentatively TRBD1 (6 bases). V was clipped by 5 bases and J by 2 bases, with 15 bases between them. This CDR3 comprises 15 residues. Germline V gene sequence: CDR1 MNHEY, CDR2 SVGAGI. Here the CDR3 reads CASSPSGHYNTEAFF. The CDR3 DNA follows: TGTGCCAGCAGTCCTTCGGGACACTATAACACTGAAGCTTTCTTT.

CDR3 region: CASSFAIGTGLTDTQYF. CDR3 coding DNA: TGTGCCAGCAGCTTTGCTATTGGGACAGGCCTCACAGATACGCAGTATTTT. This sequence joins TRBV5-4 and TRBJ2-3; 8 bases align to TRBD1. Germline values: CDR1 SGHNT, CDR2 YYREEE (reference sequence). V lost 2 bases and J lost 2; bases outside the gene matches: 10. The CDR3 extends over 17 amino acids.

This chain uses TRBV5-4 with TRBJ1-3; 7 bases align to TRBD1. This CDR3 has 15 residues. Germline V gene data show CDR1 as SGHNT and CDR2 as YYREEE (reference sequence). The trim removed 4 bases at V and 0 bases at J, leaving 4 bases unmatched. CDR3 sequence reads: CASSQDRTSGNTIYF. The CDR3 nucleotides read TGTGCCAGCAGCCAGGACAGGACCTCTGGAAACACCATATATTTT.

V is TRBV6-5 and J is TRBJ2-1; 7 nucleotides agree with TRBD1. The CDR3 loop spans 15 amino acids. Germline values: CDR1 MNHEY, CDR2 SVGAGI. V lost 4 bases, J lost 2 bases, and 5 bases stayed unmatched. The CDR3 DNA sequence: TGTGCCAGCAGTTTTTCCGGGACAGCCTACAATGAGCAGTTCTTC. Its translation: CASSFSGTAYNEQFF.

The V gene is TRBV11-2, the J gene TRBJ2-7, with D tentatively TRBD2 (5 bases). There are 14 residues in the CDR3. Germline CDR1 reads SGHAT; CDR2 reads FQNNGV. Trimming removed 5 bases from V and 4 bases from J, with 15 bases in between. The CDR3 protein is CASSVSSSGYEQYF. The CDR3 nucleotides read TGTGCCAGCAGCGTGTCCTCTTCGGGGTACGAGCAGTACTTC. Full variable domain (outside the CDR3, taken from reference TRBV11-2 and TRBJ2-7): EAGVAQSPRYKIIEKRQSVAFWCNPISGHATLYWYQQILGQGPKLLIQFQNNGVVDDSQLPKDRFSAERLKGVDSTLKIQPAKLEDSAVYLCASSVSSSGYEQYFGPGTRLTVT.